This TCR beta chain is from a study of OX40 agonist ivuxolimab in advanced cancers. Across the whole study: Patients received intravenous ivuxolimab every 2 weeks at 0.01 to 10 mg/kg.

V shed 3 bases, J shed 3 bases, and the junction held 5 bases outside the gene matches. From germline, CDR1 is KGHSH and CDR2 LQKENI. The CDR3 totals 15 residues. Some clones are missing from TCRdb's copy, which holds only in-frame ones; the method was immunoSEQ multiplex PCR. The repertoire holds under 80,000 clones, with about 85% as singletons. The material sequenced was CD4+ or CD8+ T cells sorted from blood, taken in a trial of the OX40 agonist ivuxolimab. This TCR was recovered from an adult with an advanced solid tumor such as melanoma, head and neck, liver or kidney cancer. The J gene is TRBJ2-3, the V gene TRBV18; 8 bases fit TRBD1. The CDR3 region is CASSPQGARTDTQYF. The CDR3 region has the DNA TGTGCCAGCTCACCCCAGGGGGCGCGGACAGATACGCAGTATTTT.